Presented here are 19 T cell receptor beta chains from one specimen sequenced in a study of blood T cell repertoires in COVID-19. The repertoire was sequenced with immunoSEQ multiplex PCR; TCRdb's copy has only in-frame clones and lacks some. The sample holds roughly 250,000 clones; 85% to 95% are singletons and the top ten take approximately 0.8%. The sample consisted of peripheral blood. These receptors originate from a man aged 25 to 45 with COVID-19, enrolled during active disease.

The CDR3 DNA follows: TGTGCCAGCAGCTCACAGGGGGGAAACACTGAAGCTTTCTTT. It codes for CASSSQGGNTEAFF. This chain joins TRBV7-9 and TRBJ1-1, with 8 nucleotides matching TRBD1. This CDR3 is built from 14 residues. The V gene end was trimmed by 4 bases and the J gene end by 2 bases; junction bases not matched to a gene: 3. CDR1 is SEHNR, CDR2 FQNEAQ, per germline (reference sequence).

This clone was picked up one time. The chain employs TRBV12-5 and TRBJ1-1; TRBD1 agrees at 8 bases. The germline V gene encodes CDR1 LGHNT and CDR2 FRNRAP. This CDR3 has 16 amino acids. Trimming cost V 1 base and J 5 bases; bases outside gene matches: 9. For the CDR3, the DNA is TGTGCTAGTGGTTTGGACCCCCGACAGGGGCGGACTGAAGCTTTCTTT. Translation: CASGLDPRQGRTEAFF.

This rearrangement joins TRBV7-9 to TRBJ2-2, with TRBD1 identical over 7 bases. The CDR3 is made up of 14 amino acids. Germline-derived CDR1 and CDR2 are SEHNR and FQNEAQ (reference sequence). The V and J ends lost 6 bases and 3 bases, in that order; junction bases with no gene match: 4. CDR3 nucleotides: TGTGCCAGCAGACTCCAGGGGGACACCGGGGAGCTGTTTTTT. Protein: CASRLQGDTGELFF. Using reference TRBV7-9 and TRBJ2-2 for the parts outside the CDR3, the full variable domain is DTGVSQNPRHKITKRGQNVTFRCDPISEHNRLYWYRQTLGQGPEFLTYFQNEAQLEKSRLLSDRFSAERPKGSFSTLEIQRTEQGDSAMYLCASRLQGDTGELFFGEGSRLTVL.

The chain joins TRBV3-1 (or the pseudogene TRBV3-2) to TRBJ1-3; tentatively, D is TRBD1 (6 bases). The V gene lost 0 bases and the J gene lost 6 bases, with 12 bases spanning the gap. CDR1 LGHDT and CDR2 YNNKEL come from the germline V gene (reference sequence). There are 15 residues in the CDR3. The CDR3 region has the DNA TGTGCCAGCAGCCAAGAAGGTTCAGGGGCAAACACCATATATTTT. Residues: CASSQEGSGANTIYF.

The chain combines TRBV10-2 with TRBJ2-3; 11 bases line up with TRBD1. From germline, CDR1 is WSHSY and CDR2 SAAADI. After removal of 7 bases from V and 0 bases from J, the junction contained 15 bases not matched to a gene. This CDR3 has 19 amino acids. The CDR3 DNA follows: TGCGCCAGCACGGAGTGGACAGGGGGCTGGCATCCTAGCACAGATACGCAGTATTTT. It specifies CASTEWTGGWHPSTDTQYF.

The chain recombines TRBV6-1 with TRBJ1-6; no clear D. This CDR3 contains 14 residues. Germline V gene data show CDR1 as MNHNS and CDR2 as SASEGT. Trimming pared 0 bases from V and 9 bases from J, leaving 9 bases between. Here the CDR3 reads CASSEAYGGSPLHF. The CDR3 nucleotides read TGTGCCAGCAGTGAAGCGTATGGAGGTTCACCCCTCCACTTT.

The chain uses TRBV7-6 and TRBJ2-1, with TRBD2 identical over 16 bases. V lost 5 bases and J lost 5; bases outside the gene matches: 15. The CDR3 extends over 20 amino acids. Looked up from germline, CDR1 is SGHVS and CDR2 is FNYEAQ. The CDR3 reads CASSQTGTSGGANWDNEQFF. In DNA, the CDR3 is TGTGCCAGCAGCCAAACAGGGACTAGCGGGGGGGCGAATTGGGACAATGAGCAGTTCTTC. The full variable domain, its missing parts supplied by reference TRBV7-6 and TRBJ2-1, is GAGVSQSPRYKVTKRGQDVALRCDPISGHVSLYWYRQALGQGPEFLTYFNYEAQQDKSGLPNDRFSAERPEGSISTLTIQRTEQRDSAMYRCASSQTGTSGGANWDNEQFFGPGTRLTVL.

This clone appeared a single time. The V gene is TRBV28, the J gene TRBJ1-1; possibly TRBD1 for D (5 bases). There are 15 residues in the CDR3. V was clipped by 3 bases and J by 5 bases, with 16 bases between them. Germline values: CDR1 MDHEN, CDR2 SYDVKM. This chain's CDR3 is CASSFRGDGSTEAFF. The CDR3 bases are TGTGCCAGCAGTTTTCGGGGGGACGGGTCTACTGAAGCTTTCTTT.

V gene TRBV5-1 combines with J gene TRBJ2-3; 8 bases map to TRBD2. CDR3 size: 16 residues. J gave up 3 bases and V 4 bases, and 10 bases lay outside the gene matches. Per germline, CDR1 SGHRS and CDR2 YFSETQ. The CDR3 DNA follows: TGCGCCAGCAGCCCCCTGAACGGGGGGGCGACAGATACGCAGTATTTT. It translates to CASSPLNGGATDTQYF.

This clone was recorded only once. This chain joins TRBV7-3 and TRBJ1-6; TRBD1 aligns across 7 bases. Germline CDR1 and CDR2: SGHTA and FQGTGA. The CDR3 consists of 15 residues. The trim removed 4 bases at V and 8 bases at J, leaving 8 bases unmatched. The CDR3 DNA reads as TGTGCCAGCAGCTGCACACAGGGGTGGGATTCACCCCTCCACTTT. This codes for CASSCTQGWDSPLHF. Supplemented by reference TRBV7-3 and TRBJ1-6, the full variable domain reads GAGVSQTPSNKVTEKGKYVELRCDPISGHTALYWYRQSLGQGPEFLIYFQGTGAADDSGLPNDRFFAVRPEGSVSTLKIQRTERGDSAVYLCASSCTQGWDSPLHFGNGTRLTVT.

The V call is TRBV3-1 (or the pseudogene TRBV3-2), the J call TRBJ2-3; 12 nucleotides match TRBD2. The junction had 5 bases not matched to a gene; V was cut back by 2 bases and J by 2 bases. The CDR3 contains 17 residues. Germline CDR1 and CDR2: LGHDT and YNNKEL (reference sequence). The CDR3 is CASSQPTSGGLTDTQYF. The DNA of the CDR3 is TGTGCCAGCAGCCAACCGACTAGCGGGGGTCTCACAGATACGCAGTATTTT.

V usage is TRBV18 and J usage is TRBJ2-7; the match to TRBD1 covers 8 bases. V shed 8 bases and J 0 bases; nucleotides not matched to a gene: 9. The CDR3 consists of 15 residues. The germline V gene encodes CDR1 KGHSH and CDR2 LQKENI. The CDR3 bases are TGTGCCAGCCATCCCGGGACAGGCTTCTCCTACGAGCAGTACTTC. It translates to CASHPGTGFSYEQYF. Full variable domain (remainder filled in from reference TRBV18 and TRBJ2-7): NAGVMQNPRHLVRRRGQEARLRCSPMKGHSHVYWYRQLPEEGLKFMVYLQKENIIDESGMPKERFSAEFPKEGPSILRIQQVVRGDSAAYFCASHPGTGFSYEQYFGPGTRLTVT.

The chain uses TRBV7-9 and TRBJ1-2; 10 bases agree with TRBD1. This CDR3 has 16 residues. The V segment lost 5 bases and the J segment 3 bases; nucleotides outside the gene matches: 9. CDR1 and CDR2 (germline): SEHNR, FQNEAQ (reference sequence). CDR3 DNA sequence: TGTGCCAGCAGCCCGGACAGGGGGTGGTCAGACTATGGCTACACCTTC. Protein: CASSPDRGWSDYGYTF.

The chain uses TRBV6-6 and TRBJ1-5; weak D call: TRBD1 (6 bases). The V end lost 5 bases, the J end lost 10 bases, and 18 bases lay between the germline ends. Germline CDR1 and CDR2: MNHNY and SVGAGI (reference sequence). This CDR3 is built from 14 residues. CDR3 sequence reads: CASSPRDTDRPQHF. The DNA of the CDR3 is TGTGCCAGCAGTCCCCGGGACACGGACCGACCCCAGCATTTT.

This clone has a single count. This chain joins TRBV28 and TRBJ2-7, with 11 bases that match TRBD1. Germline values: CDR1 MDHEN, CDR2 SYDVKM. Trimming cost V 6 bases and J 3 bases; bases outside gene matches: 7. The CDR3 runs 15 residues. The CDR3 DNA follows: TGTGCCAGCAGACGAGCCGGGACAGGGGGCTACGAGCAGTACTTC. Amino acids: CASRRAGTGGYEQYF.

The chain couples TRBV6-5 to TRBJ2-5, with TRBD1 as a possible D gene (5 bases). Germline CDR1 and CDR2: MNHEY and SVGAGI. The CDR3 loop spans 11 amino acids. The V gene lost 5 bases and the J gene lost 5 bases, with 6 bases spanning the gap. CDR3 coding DNA: TGTGCCAGCAGTAACAGGGAGACCCAGTACTTC. Translated, it gives CASSNRETQYF.

The V call is TRBV4-1, the J call TRBJ2-1; 10 bases match TRBD2. Germline values: CDR1 MGHRA, CDR2 YSYEKL. The length of the CDR3 is 15 residues. V trimming: 1 base; J trimming: 5 bases; junction bases outside the gene matches: 2. CDR3 loop: CASSQGLAGDNEQFF. The CDR3 coding sequence is TGCGCCAGCAGCCAAGGACTAGCGGGCGACAATGAGCAGTTCTTC.

The chain employs TRBV4-1 and TRBJ1-5, with a possible D match to TRBD1 (5 bases). The V and J ends lost 2 bases and 3 bases respectively, with 14 bases between them. There are 16 residues in the CDR3. Germline V lookup: CDR1 MGHRA, CDR2 YSYEKL. The CDR3 coding sequence is TGCGCCAGCAGCCAATCTTCCCAGGGCGACAATCAGCCCCAGCATTTT. Amino acid sequence: CASSQSSQGDNQPQHF.

The V and J genes are TRBV10-1 and TRBJ1-1; tentative D call: TRBD1 (5 bases). Germline V gives CDR1 WNHNN, CDR2 SYGVQD (reference sequence). This CDR3 is 14 amino acids long. V lost 0 bases, J lost 8 bases, and 13 bases lay in between. The CDR3 region is CASSESLGHREAFF. The CDR3 DNA reads TGCGCCAGCAGTGAGTCCTTAGGACATCGAGAAGCTTTCTTT.